This TCR beta chain was captured by sequencing in a study of T cells after yellow fever vaccination. The V and J ends lost 5 bases and 6 bases respectively, with 13 bases between them. The CDR3 runs to 13 residues. Looked up from germline, CDR1 is LNHDA and CDR2 is SQIVND (reference sequence). From the 5' RACE reads, TCRdb called clonotypes with MiXCR, one entry per CDR3 protein. The table records more than 300,000 distinct CDR3 sequences, around 6.8% of them present only once. This clonotype occurred a few times. The chain combines TRBV19 with TRBJ2-5, with D uncertain. The source is a man younger than 35 who received the YFV17D yellow fever vaccine. This specimen consisted of PBMCs, obtained roughly 45 days after the first yellow fever vaccination. Here the CDR3 reads CASSSSKFQTQYF. The DNA for the CDR3 is TGTGCCAGTAGTTCTTCTAAGTTCCAGACCCAGTACTTC.